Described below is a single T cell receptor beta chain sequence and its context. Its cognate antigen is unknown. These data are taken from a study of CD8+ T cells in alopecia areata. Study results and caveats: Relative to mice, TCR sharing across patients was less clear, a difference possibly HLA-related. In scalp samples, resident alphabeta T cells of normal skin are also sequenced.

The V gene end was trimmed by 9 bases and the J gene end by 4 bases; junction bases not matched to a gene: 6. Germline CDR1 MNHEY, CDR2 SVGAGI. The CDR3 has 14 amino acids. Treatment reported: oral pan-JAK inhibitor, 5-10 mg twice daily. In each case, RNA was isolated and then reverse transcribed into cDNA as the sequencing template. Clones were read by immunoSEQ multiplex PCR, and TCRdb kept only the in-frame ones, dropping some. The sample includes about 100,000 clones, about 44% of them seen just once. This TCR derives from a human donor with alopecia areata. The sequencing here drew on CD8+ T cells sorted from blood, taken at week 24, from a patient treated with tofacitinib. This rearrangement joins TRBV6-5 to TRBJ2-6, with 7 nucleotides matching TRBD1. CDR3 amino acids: CASRQGSGANVLTF. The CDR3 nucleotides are TGTGCCAGTCGACAGGGCTCAGGGGCCAACGTCCTGACTTTC.